The text below deals with one TCR beta chain. The data originate from a study of human T cells and chemical hapten exposure. TCRdb processed the RACE reads anew with MiXCR; each CDR3 protein has one entry. The sample gives 110,000 to 150,000 distinct CDR3 sequences, 12% of which show up once; 1.1% to 1.5% is in the top ten. The time point is: patch test 2, 6 weeks after DPC sensitization. Specified treatment: therapeutic diphenylcyclopropenone sensitization with weekly scalp DPC. The CDR3 length is 16 residues. The ends lost 5 bases at V and 1 base at J; junction bases unmatched: 7. This TCR came from a woman aged 45 to 65 with alopecia areata. Some clones in this sample may be carry-over from other donors' samples. The chain links TRBV12-3 or TRBV12-4 to TRBJ2-2, with 7 bases that match TRBD1. The input for sequencing was whole blood, taken in connection with sensitization to the hapten diphenylcyclopropenone (DPC). CDR3 sequence: CASSPGTVMNTGELFF. The CDR3 DNA reads TGTGCCAGCAGTCCTGGGACAGTCATGAACACCGGGGAGCTGTTTTTT.